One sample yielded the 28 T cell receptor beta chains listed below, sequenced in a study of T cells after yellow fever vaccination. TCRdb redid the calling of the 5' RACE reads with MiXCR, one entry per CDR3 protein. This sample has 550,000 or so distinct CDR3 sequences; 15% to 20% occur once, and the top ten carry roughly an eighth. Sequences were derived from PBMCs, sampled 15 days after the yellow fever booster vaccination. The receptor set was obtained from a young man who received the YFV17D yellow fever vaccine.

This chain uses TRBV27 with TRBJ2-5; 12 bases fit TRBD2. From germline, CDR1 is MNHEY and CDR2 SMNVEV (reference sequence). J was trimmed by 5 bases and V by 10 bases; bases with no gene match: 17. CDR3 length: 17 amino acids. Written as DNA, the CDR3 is TGTGCCACCTCCCTGAGGGCTAGCGGGAGGGCATTGGAGACCCAGTACTTC. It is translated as CATSLRASGRALETQYF.

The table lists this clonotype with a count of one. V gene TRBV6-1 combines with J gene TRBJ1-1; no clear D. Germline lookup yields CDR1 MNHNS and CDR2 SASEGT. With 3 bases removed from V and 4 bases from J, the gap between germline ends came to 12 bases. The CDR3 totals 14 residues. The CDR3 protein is CASSEGGPITEAFF. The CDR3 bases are TGTGCCAGCAGTGAGGGCGGCCCGATCACTGAAGCTTTCTTT.

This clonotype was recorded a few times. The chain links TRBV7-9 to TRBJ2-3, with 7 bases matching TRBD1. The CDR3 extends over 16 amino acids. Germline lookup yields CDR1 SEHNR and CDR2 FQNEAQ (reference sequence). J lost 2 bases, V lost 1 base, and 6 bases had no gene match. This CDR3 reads CASSLVTGAYTDTQYF. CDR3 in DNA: TGTGCCAGCAGCTTAGTCACAGGGGCCTACACAGATACGCAGTATTTT.

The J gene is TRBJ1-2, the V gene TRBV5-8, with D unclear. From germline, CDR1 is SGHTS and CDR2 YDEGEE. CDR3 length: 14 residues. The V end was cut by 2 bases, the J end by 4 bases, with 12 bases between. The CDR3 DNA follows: TGTGCCAGCAGCTTCCAAACCTACTTCTATGGCTACACCTTC. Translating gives CASSFQTYFYGYTF.

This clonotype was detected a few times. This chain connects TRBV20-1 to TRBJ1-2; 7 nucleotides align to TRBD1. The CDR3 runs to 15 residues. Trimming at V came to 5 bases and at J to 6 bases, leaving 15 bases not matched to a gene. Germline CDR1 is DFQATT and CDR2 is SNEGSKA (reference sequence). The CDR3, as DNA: TGCAGTGCTTCGCCATTTAGGACAGGTAGAGATGGCTACACCTTC. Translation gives CSASPFRTGRDGYTF.

The DNA for the CDR3 is TGTGCCAGCAGCATGATCGCTCTGTACTACGAGCAGTACTTC. It encodes CASSMIALYYEQYF. The chain employs TRBV21-1 and TRBJ2-7. TRBV21-1 is recorded as a pseudogene. The CDR3 covers 14 residues.

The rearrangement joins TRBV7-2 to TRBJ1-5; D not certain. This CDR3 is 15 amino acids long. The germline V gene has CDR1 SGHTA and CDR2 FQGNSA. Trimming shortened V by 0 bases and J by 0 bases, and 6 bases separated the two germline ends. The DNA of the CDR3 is TGTGCCAGCAGCTTAGCAGGACCTAGCAATCAGCCCCAGCATTTT. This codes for CASSLAGPSNQPQHF.

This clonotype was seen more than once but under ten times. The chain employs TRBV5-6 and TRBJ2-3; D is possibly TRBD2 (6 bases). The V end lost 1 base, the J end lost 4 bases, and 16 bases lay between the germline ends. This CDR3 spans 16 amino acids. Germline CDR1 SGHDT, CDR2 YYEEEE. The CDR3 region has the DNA TGTGCCAGCAGCTTGCTGGCGGGAATGCGTCCAGATACGCAGTATTTT. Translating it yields CASSLLAGMRPDTQYF. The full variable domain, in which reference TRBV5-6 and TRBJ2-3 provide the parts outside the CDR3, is DAGVTQSPTHLIKTRGQQVTLRCSPKSGHDTVSWYQQALGQGPQFIFQYYEEEERQRGNFPDRFSGHQFPNYSSELNVNALLLGDSALYLCASSLLAGMRPDTQYFGPGTRLTVL.

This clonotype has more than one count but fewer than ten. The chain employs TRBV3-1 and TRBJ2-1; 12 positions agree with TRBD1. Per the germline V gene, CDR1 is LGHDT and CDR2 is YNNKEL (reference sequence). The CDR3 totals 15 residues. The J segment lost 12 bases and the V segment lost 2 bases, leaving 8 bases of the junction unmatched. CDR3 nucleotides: TGTGCCAGCAGCCAAACGGGGACAGGGGGCGTTGGGCAGTTCTTC. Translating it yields CASSQTGTGGVGQFF.

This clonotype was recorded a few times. CDR3 in DNA: TGCAGTGCTGCCGGGACGTTAGTGAACACCATATATTTT. Protein product: CSAAGTLVNTIYF. The chain has TRBV20-1 and TRBJ1-3; weak D call: TRBD1 (5 bases). CDR3 length: 13 residues. CDR1 and CDR2 from the germline V gene are DFQATT and SNEGSKA (reference sequence). Trimming took off 5 bases at V and 7 bases at J, with 15 bases between the two ends.

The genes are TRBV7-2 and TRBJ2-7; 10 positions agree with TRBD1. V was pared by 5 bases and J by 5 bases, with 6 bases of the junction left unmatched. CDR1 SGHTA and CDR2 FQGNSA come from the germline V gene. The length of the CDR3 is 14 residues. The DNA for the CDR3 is TGTGCCAGCAGCACACGACAGGGGGCAGACGAGCAGTACTTC. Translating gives CASSTRQGADEQYF.

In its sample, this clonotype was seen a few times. CDR3: CSARETGGAGYTF. The CDR3 region has the DNA TGCAGTGCTAGAGAGACAGGGGGCGCTGGCTACACCTTC. This chain joins TRBV20-1 and TRBJ1-2; 10 bases fit TRBD1. This CDR3 spans 13 amino acids. CDR1 DFQATT and CDR2 SNEGSKA come from the germline V gene (reference sequence). V lost 0 bases, J lost 7 bases, and 2 bases stayed unmatched.

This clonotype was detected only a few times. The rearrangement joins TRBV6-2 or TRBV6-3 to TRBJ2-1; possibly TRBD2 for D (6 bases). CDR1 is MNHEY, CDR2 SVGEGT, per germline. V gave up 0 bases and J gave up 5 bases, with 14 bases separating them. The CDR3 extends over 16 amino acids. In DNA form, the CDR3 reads TGTGCCAGCAGTTACTCGTGGGGGAGGCGCCACAATGAGCAGTTCTTC. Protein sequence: CASSYSWGRRHNEQFF.

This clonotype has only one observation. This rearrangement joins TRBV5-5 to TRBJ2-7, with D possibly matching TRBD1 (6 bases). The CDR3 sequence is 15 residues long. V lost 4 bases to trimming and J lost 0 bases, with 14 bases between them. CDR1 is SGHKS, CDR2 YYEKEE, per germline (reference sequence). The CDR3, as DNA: TGTGCCAGCAGCGAGGCAGGGGTAAGCTCCTACGAGCAGTACTTC. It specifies CASSEAGVSSYEQYF.

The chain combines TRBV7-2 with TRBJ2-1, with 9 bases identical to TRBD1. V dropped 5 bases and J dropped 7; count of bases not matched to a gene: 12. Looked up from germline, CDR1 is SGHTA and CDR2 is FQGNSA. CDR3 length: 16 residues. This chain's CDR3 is CASSHSWDRVGNEQFF. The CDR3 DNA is TGTGCCAGCAGCCATTCTTGGGACAGGGTGGGGAATGAGCAGTTCTTC.

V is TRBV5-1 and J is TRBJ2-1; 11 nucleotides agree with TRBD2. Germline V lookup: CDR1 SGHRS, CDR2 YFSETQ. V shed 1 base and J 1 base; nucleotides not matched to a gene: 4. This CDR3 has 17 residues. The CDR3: CASSLTGLAGSYNEQFF. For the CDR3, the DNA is TGCGCCAGCAGCTTGACCGGACTAGCGGGTTCCTACAATGAGCAGTTCTTC.

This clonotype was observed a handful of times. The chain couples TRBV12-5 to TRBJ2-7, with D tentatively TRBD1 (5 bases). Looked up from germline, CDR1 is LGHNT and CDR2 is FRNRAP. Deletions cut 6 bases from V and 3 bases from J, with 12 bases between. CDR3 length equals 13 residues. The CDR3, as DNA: TGTGCTAGTGGCATACGACAGAGCTACGAGCAGTACTTC. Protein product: CASGIRQSYEQYF.

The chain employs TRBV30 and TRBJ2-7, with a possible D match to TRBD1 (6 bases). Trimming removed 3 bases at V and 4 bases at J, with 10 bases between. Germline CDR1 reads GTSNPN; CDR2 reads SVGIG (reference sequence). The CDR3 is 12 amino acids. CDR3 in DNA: TGTGCCTGGAGCGGGACAAGATACGAGCAGTACTTC. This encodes CAWSGTRYEQYF.

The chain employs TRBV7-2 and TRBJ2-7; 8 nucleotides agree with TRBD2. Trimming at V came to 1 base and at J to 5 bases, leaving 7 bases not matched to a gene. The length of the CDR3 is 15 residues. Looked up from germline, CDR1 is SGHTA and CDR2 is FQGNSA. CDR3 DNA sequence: TGTGCCAGCAGCTTAGTTGGGACTAGTTTCAACGAGCAGTACTTC. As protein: CASSLVGTSFNEQYF.

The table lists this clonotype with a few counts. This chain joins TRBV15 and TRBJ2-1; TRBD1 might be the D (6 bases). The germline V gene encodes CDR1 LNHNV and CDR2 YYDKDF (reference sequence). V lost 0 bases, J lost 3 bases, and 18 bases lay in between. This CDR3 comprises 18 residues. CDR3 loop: CATSRDKGTLPRYNEQFF. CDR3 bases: TGTGCCACCAGCAGAGATAAGGGGACACTACCACGCTACAATGAGCAGTTCTTC.

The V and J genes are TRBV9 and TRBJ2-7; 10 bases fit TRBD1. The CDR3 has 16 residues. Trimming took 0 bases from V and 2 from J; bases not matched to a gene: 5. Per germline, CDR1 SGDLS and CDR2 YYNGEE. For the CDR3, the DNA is TGTGCCAGCAGCGTAGGAGGGGGACAGGGGCCCTACGAGCAGTACTTC. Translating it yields CASSVGGGQGPYEQYF.

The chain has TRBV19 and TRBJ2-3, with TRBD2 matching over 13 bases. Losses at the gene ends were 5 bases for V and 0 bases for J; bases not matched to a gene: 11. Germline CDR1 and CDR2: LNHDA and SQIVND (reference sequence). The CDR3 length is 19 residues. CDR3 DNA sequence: TGTGCCAGTAGTCCTCCTCGGACTAGCGGGAGTCTTAGCACAGATACGCAGTATTTT. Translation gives CASSPPRTSGSLSTDTQYF.

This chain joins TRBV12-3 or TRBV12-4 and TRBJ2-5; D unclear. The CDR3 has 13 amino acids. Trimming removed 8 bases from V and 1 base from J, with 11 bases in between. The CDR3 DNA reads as TGTGCCAGCGGTAGGGCAAGCCAAGAGACCCAGTACTTC. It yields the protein CASGRASQETQYF.

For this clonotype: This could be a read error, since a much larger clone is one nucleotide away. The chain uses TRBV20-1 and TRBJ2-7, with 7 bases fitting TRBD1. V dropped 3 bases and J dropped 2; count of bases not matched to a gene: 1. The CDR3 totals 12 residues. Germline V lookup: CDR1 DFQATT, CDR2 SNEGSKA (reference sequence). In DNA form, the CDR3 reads TGCAGTGCTAGCAGGGGGACCTACGAGCAGTACTTC. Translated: CSASRGTYEQYF.

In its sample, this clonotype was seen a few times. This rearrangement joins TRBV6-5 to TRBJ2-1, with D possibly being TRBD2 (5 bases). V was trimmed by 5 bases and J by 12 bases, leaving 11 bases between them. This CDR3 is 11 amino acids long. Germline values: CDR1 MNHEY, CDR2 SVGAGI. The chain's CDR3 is CASSTRAGQFF. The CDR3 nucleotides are TGTGCCAGCAGTACTCGGGCGGGGCAGTTCTTC.

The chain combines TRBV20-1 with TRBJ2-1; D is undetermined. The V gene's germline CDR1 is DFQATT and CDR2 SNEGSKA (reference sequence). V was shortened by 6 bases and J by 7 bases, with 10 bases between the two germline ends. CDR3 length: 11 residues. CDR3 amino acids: CSAPLGNEQFF. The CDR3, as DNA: TGCAGTGCCCCCCTGGGGAATGAGCAGTTCTTC.

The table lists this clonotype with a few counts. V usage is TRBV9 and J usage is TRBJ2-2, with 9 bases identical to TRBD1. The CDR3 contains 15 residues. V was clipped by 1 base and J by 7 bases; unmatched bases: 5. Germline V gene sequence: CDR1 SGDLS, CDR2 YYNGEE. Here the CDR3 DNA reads TGTGCCAGCAGCGTACAGACAGGGGGTGGCGGGGAGCTGTTTTTT. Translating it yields CASSVQTGGGGELFF.

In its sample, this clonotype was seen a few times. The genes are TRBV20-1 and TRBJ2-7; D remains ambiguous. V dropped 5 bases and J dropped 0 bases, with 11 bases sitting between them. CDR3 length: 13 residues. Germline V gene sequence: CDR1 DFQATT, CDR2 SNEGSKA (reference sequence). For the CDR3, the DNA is TGCAGTGCTTGGGATTCCACCTCCTACGAGCAGTACTTC. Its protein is CSAWDSTSYEQYF.